A single sample is the source of the 18 T cell receptor beta chains below, sequenced in a study of T cells in Graves' hyperthyroidism and ophthalmopathy (dated by TCRdb to between 2017 and 2020). Libraries were prepared through multiplex PCR. The sequencing machine was an Illumina HiSeq 2000. TCR beta CDR3 regions were amplified from RNA transcripts. A first-round RT-PCR of the TCR CDR3 used the HTBI primer set with the Qiagen OneStep RT-PCR kit. The raw public reads went through TCRdb reprocessing: fastp at Q25, MiXCR clone calling, in-frame beta chains kept. Rows matching on CDR3 protein sequence are summarized as one entry with the most common DNA and genes. Within this sample are 250,000 to 300,000 distinct CDR3 sequences, with approximately 17% of them counted one time only. The ten top clones hold over 50% of the sample. Material: blood. These receptors all come from a woman aged 60-75 years with Graves' ophthalmopathy.

This clonotype occurred a few times. This rearrangement joins TRBV7-2 to TRBJ2-7; TRBD2 matches 7 bases. The CDR3 covers 14 residues. V shed 6 bases and J 3 bases; nucleotides not matched to a gene: 8. Germline-derived CDR1 and CDR2 are SGHTA and FQGNSA. The CDR3 spells CASRGGSSFYEQYF. The CDR3 bases are TGTGCCAGCAGGGGGGGGTCTTCGTTCTACGAGCAGTACTTC.

There are many counts of this clonotype. This chain connects TRBV2 to TRBJ1-3; 10 bases align to TRBD1. The CDR3 loop spans 15 amino acids. CDR1 and CDR2 (germline): SNHLY, FYNNEI. Trimming at V came to 5 bases and at J to 1 base, leaving 2 bases not matched to a gene. The DNA of the CDR3 is TGTGCCAGCAGTCGGGACAGGGGTTCTGGAAACACCATATATTTT. Amino acids: CASSRDRGSGNTIYF. Filled out from reference TRBV2 and TRBJ1-3, the complete variable domain reads EPEVTQTPSHQVTQMGQEVILRCVPISNHLYFYWYRQILGQKVEFLVSFYNNEISEKSEIFDDQFSVERPDGSNFTLKIRSTKLEDSAMYFCASSRDRGSGNTIYFGEGSWLTVV.

This clonotype has only a few counts. The V and J genes are TRBV19 and TRBJ1-5; 8 bases map to TRBD1. The germline gives CDR1 LNHDA, CDR2 SQIVND (reference sequence). J lost 4 bases, V lost 6 bases, and 14 bases had no gene match. CDR3 length equals 17 residues. Here the CDR3 DNA reads TGTGCCAGTAGAAGTCTTGAAGGGACAGGAGGGAATCAGCCCCAGCATTTT. Its translation is CASRSLEGTGGNQPQHF.

This clonotype has at least ten counts. The chain couples TRBV28 to TRBJ2-7, with 14 positions matching TRBD2. Germline values: CDR1 MDHEN, CDR2 SYDVKM. This CDR3 comprises 16 residues. V shed 4 bases, J shed 4 bases, and the junction held 6 bases outside the gene matches. In DNA, the CDR3 is TGTGCCAGCAGTTCCCCGGGGACTAGCGGGAGTTACGAGCAGTACTTC. Protein: CASSSPGTSGSYEQYF.

As concerns this clonotype: This clone may be a read error of a much larger clone one base away. The chain is built from TRBV5-6 and TRBJ2-7; D ambiguous. The CDR3 contains 15 residues. CDR1 is SGHDT, CDR2 YYEEEE, per germline. In DNA form, the CDR3 reads TGTGTCAGCAGCTTTCGCGTCGGAGACACCTACGAGCAGTACTTC. This encodes CVSSFRVGDTYEQYF.

This chain uses TRBV10-3 with TRBJ2-3, with D unresolved. V shed 4 bases and J shed 0 bases, with 11 bases lying between them. CDR1 and CDR2 (germline): ENHRY, SYGVKD. The CDR3 length is 15 residues. The CDR3 DNA is TGTGCCATCAGTGGTACTGTCTCTAGCACAGATACGCAGTATTTT. Its translation: CAISGTVSSTDTQYF.

At least ten counts were recorded for this clonotype. The chain carries TRBV12-3 or TRBV12-4 and TRBJ2-3; possibly TRBD1 or TRBD2 for D (6 bases each). V was shortened by 3 bases and J by 5 bases, with 12 bases between the two germline ends. The CDR3 extends over 14 amino acids. In DNA, the CDR3 is TGTGCCAGCAGTTTCTCGGGGGCGAGAGATACGCAGTATTTT. Translating gives CASSFSGARDTQYF.

This chain joins TRBV25-1 and TRBJ2-1, with D possibly being TRBD2 (5 bases). This CDR3 is built from 14 residues. Germline CDR1 reads MGHDK; CDR2 reads SYGVNS. Deletions cut 1 base from V and 4 bases from J, with 8 bases between. The CDR3 nucleotides are TGTGCCAGCAGTGAATTCCCGGGGTACAATGAGCAGTTCTTC. Protein product: CASSEFPGYNEQFF.

This clonotype was counted at least ten times. The chain is built from TRBV12-3 or TRBV12-4 and TRBJ1-5, with D hard to call. V lost 3 bases, J lost 1 base, and 7 bases lay in between. The CDR3 has 14 amino acids. In nucleotides, the CDR3 is TGTGCCAGCAGTTTTCTAGAGAGCAATCAGCCCCAGCATTTT. Protein: CASSFLESNQPQHF.

This chain joins TRBV7-2 and TRBJ2-1; 9 bases align to TRBD2. The CDR3 consists of 16 residues. V was pared by 3 bases and J by 2 bases, with 5 bases of the junction left unmatched. The germline V gene encodes CDR1 SGHTA and CDR2 FQGNSA. CDR3 in amino acids: CASSFSGGNPYNEQFF. The CDR3 region has the DNA TGTGCCAGCAGCTTTAGCGGGGGCAACCCCTACAATGAGCAGTTCTTC. Full variable domain (outside the CDR3, taken from reference TRBV7-2 and TRBJ2-1): GAGVSQSPSNKVTEKGKDVELRCDPISGHTALYWYRQSLGQGLEFLIYFQGNSAPDKSGLPSDRFSAERTGGSVSTLTIQRTQQEDSAVYLCASSFSGGNPYNEQFFGPGTRLTVL.

This clonotype was seen ten or more times. This chain uses TRBV6-2 or TRBV6-3 with TRBJ2-2; tentatively, D is TRBD1 (7 bases). The CDR3 runs 19 residues. V was pared by 7 bases and J by 0 bases, with 24 bases between. Germline CDR1 is MNHEY and CDR2 is SVGEGT. The CDR3 sequence: CASILRGTVLTSNTGELFF. CDR3 sequence (DNA): TGTGCCAGCATCCTTCGCGGGACAGTTCTTACCTCGAACACCGGGGAGCTGTTTTTT.

This clonotype was detected a few times. The V gene is TRBV29-1, the J gene TRBJ1-3; D gene unclear. Germline CDR1 reads SQVTM; CDR2 reads ANQGSEA. CDR3 length: 12 amino acids. With 4 bases removed from V and 2 bases from J, the gap between germline ends came to 6 bases. The CDR3 is CSVVTPGNTIYF. Written as DNA, the CDR3 is TGCAGCGTTGTGACCCCTGGAAACACCATATATTTT. Complete variable domain (other parts from reference TRBV29-1 and TRBJ1-3): SAVISQKPSRDICQRGTSLTIQCQVDSQVTMMFWYRQQPGQSLTLIATANQGSEATYESGFVIDKFPISRPNLTFSTLTVSNMSPEDSSIYLCSVVTPGNTIYFGEGSWLTVV.

This clonotype showed up many times. The gene calls are TRBV10-3 and TRBJ1-2; 7 bases map to TRBD1. V trimming: 0 bases; J trimming: 6 bases; junction bases outside the gene matches: 7. Germline CDR1 reads ENHRY; CDR2 reads SYGVKD. The CDR3 runs 15 residues. CDR3 DNA sequence: TGTGCCATCAGTGAGTCTTTGGACAGGATTGATGGCTACACCTTC. Residues: CAISESLDRIDGYTF.

This clonotype has ten or more counts. The chain joins TRBV7-9 to TRBJ2-3; D ambiguous. The V gene's germline CDR1 is SEHNR and CDR2 FQNEAQ (reference sequence). This CDR3 is 14 amino acids long. V was trimmed by 1 base and J by 4 bases, leaving 9 bases between them. The chain's CDR3 is CASSLDSPADTQYF. The CDR3 bases are TGTGCCAGCAGCTTAGATAGTCCGGCAGATACGCAGTATTTT.

This clonotype has only a few counts. The V call is TRBV5-1, the J call TRBJ2-2; 8 nucleotides match TRBD1. This CDR3 contains 15 residues. V lost 2 bases and J lost 11; bases outside the gene matches: 11. In germline, CDR1 is SGHRS, CDR2 YFSETQ. Here the CDR3 reads CASSFLAGGNGELFF. The CDR3 DNA reads as TGCGCCAGCAGCTTTTTGGCAGGGGGCAACGGAGAGCTGTTTTTT.

This clonotype was recorded at least ten times. V usage is TRBV2 and J usage is TRBJ2-6, with D unclear. CDR3 length equals 12 residues. Trimming took 7 bases from V and 4 from J, leaving 5 bases between them. The germline gives CDR1 SNHLY, CDR2 FYNNEI. For the CDR3, the DNA is TGTGCCAGCAAAACGGGGGCCAACGTCCTGACTTTC. Protein sequence: CASKTGANVLTF.

The chain is built from TRBV2 and TRBJ1-1; 8 nucleotides match TRBD1. The CDR3 runs to 17 residues. V trimming: 6 bases; J trimming: 7 bases; junction bases outside the gene matches: 19. CDR1 is SNHLY and CDR2 is FYNNEI in the germline V gene. CDR3 in amino acids: CASRSHYIFGTGSEAFF. DNA of the CDR3: TGTGCCAGCAGGTCGCACTACATCTTCGGGACAGGCAGTGAAGCTTTCTTT. Full variable domain (outside the CDR3, taken from reference TRBV2 and TRBJ1-1): EPEVTQTPSHQVTQMGQEVILRCVPISNHLYFYWYRQILGQKVEFLVSFYNNEISEKSEIFDDQFSVERPDGSNFTLKIRSTKLEDSAMYFCASRSHYIFGTGSEAFFGQGTRLTVV.

At least ten counts were recorded for this clonotype. The chain recombines TRBV5-8 with TRBJ2-3; no firm D call. The CDR3 covers 15 residues. The V and J ends lost 2 bases and 3 bases respectively, with 13 bases between them. CDR1 is SGHTS, CDR2 YDEGEE, per germline. The CDR3 loop is CASSLQRTATDTQYF. The CDR3 DNA follows: TGTGCCAGCAGCTTACAAAGGACCGCAACAGATACGCAGTATTTT.